This is a list of T cell receptor beta chains from one sample in a study of type 1 regulatory T cells. TCRdb used MiXCR to reprocess the reads, holding one entry per CDR3 protein. The table shows about 65,000 distinct CDR3 sequences, with approximately 50% occurring only once. No antigen is known for these receptors. Sample: cultured non-Tr1 T cells, either the whole culture or a sorted T cell fraction (not recorded which). These receptors were obtained from a human donor in good health. Each CDR3 is given with its conserved first and last residue. The D gene is left open where the match is weak. Size is omitted from some rows. Given values are once, few, many or a class for expanded clones.

J gene | D gene | clone size | V gene | CDR3 protein | CDR3 DNA
TRBJ2-1 | TRBD1 | NA | TRBV6-5 | CASSYSGAGGLNEQFF | TGTGCCAGCAGTTACTCGGGGGCAGGGGGTTTAAATGAGCAGTTCTTC
TRBJ2-5 | NA | few | TRBV5-1 | CASSSLGLRGETQYF | TGCGCCAGCAGCTCCCTGGGCCTAAGGGGGGAGACCCAGTACTTC
TRBJ1-5 | NA | once | TRBV30 | CAWGSGVNQPQHF | TGTGCCTGGGGTTCAGGGGTCAATCAGCCCCAGCATTTT
TRBJ2-7 | NA | NA | TRBV6-6 | CASNNRVHEQYF | TGTGCCAGCAACAACAGGGTCCACGAGCAGTACTTC
TRBJ2-1 | TRBD2 | few | TRBV2 | CASTPPFGGTKYNEQFF | TGTGCCAGCACCCCCCCGTTCGGGGGGACCAAATACAATGAGCAGTTCTTC
TRBJ1-2 | NA | NA | TRBV20-1 | CSARAGFAGETNYGYTF | TGCAGTGCTAGAGCGGGATTTGCCGGGGAAACTAACTATGGCTACACCTTC
TRBJ2-1 | TRBD1 | NA | TRBV5-1 | CASTSTGGSLEQFF | TGCGCCAGCACTTCGACAGGGGGCTCTCTTGAGCAGTTCTTC
TRBJ2-1 | TRBD1 | NA | TRBV5-1 | CASSPATRGQNNEQFF | TGCGCCAGCAGCCCCGCCACAAGGGGGCAAAACAATGAGCAGTTCTTC
TRBJ2-3 | TRBD2 | NA | TRBV20-1 | CSARRAGLAYGDTQYF | TGCAGTGCTAGAAGAGCCGGACTAGCATATGGAGATACGCAGTATTTT
TRBJ1-2 | NA | NA | TRBV4-1 | CASSPQPNYGYTF | TGCGCCAGCAGCCCCCAGCCTAACTATGGCTACACCTTC
TRBJ2-1 | NA | few | TRBV7-2 | CASSLRLHIGGAGSNEQFF | TGTGCCAGCAGCTTACGATTACATATAGGGGGGGCGGGGAGCAATGAGCAGTTCTTC
TRBJ1-4 | NA | few | TRBV11-2 | CASSRGSATNEKLFF | TGTGCCAGCAGCAGGGGCTCTGCAACTAATGAAAAACTGTTTTTT
TRBJ1-5 | NA | NA | TRBV6-6 | CASSTQGFQPQHF | TGTGCCAGCAGTACTCAGGGATTTCAGCCCCAGCATTTT
TRBJ2-7 | NA | NA | TRBV20-1 | CSANPTGYYEQYF | TGCAGTGCCAATCCTACTGGATACTACGAGCAGTACTTC
TRBJ1-1 | NA | NA | TRBV9 | CASSVGMNTEAFF | TGTGCCAGCAGCGTCGGAATGAACACTGAAGCTTTCTTT
TRBJ1-6 | NA | NA | TRBV4-3 | CASSIRAYNSPLHF | TGCGCCAGCAGTATTCGCGCATATAATTCACCCCTCCACTTT
TRBJ2-1 | NA | NA | TRBV15 | CATSRDAEVFNEQFF | TGTGCCACCAGCAGAGATGCGGAGGTCTTCAATGAGCAGTTCTTC
TRBJ2-2 | NA | NA | TRBV4-3 | CASSHHRETGELFF | TGCGCCAGCAGCCACCACAGGGAAACCGGGGAGCTGTTTTTT
TRBJ1-1 | TRBD1 | few | TRBV18 | CASSFTAQGADEAFF | TGTGCCAGCTCCTTCACGGCACAGGGGGCTGATGAAGCTTTCTTT
TRBJ2-7 | NA | NA | TRBV13 | CASSPGPSSDYEQYF | TGTGCCAGCAGCCCCGGACCGAGCTCCGACTACGAGCAGTACTTC
TRBJ1-2 | TRBD1 | few | TRBV27 | CASRFAGTAGRGYTF | TGTGCCAGCAGATTCGCCGGGACAGCGGGTCGTGGCTACACCTTC
TRBJ1-2 | TRBD1 | NA | TRBV15 | CATSGKLGQGASGYTF | TGTGCCACCAGCGGTAAACTGGGACAGGGGGCTTCTGGCTACACCTTC
TRBJ2-7 | NA | NA | TRBV6-5 | CASSYSSTGSYEQYF | TGTGCCAGCAGTTACTCGAGTACAGGGAGCTACGAGCAGTACTTC
TRBJ1-2 | NA | NA | TRBV30 | CAWSPWRHSEYGYTF | TGTGCCTGGAGTCCCTGGAGACACAGCGAATATGGCTACACCTTC
TRBJ1-5 | NA | NA | TRBV20-1 | CGARDKRGTVSNQPQHF | TGCGGTGCTAGAGATAAAAGGGGGACGGTTAGCAATCAGCCCCAGCATTTT
TRBJ2-7 | NA | few | TRBV6-2/TRBV6-3 | CASSYLQSSYEQYF | TGTGCCAGCAGTTACTTGCAGTCATCCTACGAGCAGTACTTC
TRBJ1-2 | NA | once | TRBV11-3 | CASSGRTWGAYTF | TGTGCCAGCAGCGGCCGGACCTGGGGTGCCTACACCTTC
TRBJ1-2 | NA | NA | TRBV6-5 | CASSYSPPTTYGYTF | TGTGCCAGCAGTTACTCGCCCCCAACCACGTATGGCTACACCTTC